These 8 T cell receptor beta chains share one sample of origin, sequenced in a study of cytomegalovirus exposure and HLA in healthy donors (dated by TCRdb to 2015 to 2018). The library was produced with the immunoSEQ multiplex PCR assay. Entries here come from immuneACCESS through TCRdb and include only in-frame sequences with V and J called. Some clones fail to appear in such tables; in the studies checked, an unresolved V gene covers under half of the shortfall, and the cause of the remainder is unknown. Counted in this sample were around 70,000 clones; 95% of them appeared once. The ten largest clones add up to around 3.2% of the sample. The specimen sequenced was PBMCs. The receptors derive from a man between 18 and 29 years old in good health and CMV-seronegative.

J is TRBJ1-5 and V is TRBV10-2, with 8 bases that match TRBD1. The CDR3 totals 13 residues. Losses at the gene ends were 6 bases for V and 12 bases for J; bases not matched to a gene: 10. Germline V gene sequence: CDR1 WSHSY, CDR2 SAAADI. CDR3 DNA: TGCGCCAGCAGGAGGGACAGGTATTCAGTCCAGCATTTT. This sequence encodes CASRRDRYSVQHF.

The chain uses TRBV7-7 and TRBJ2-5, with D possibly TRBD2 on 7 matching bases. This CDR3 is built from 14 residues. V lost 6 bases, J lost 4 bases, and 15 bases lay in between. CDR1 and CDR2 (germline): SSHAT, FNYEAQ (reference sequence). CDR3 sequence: CASSEGGAGETQYF. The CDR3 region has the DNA TGTGCCAGCAGTGAGGGGGGGGCCGGAGAGACCCAGTACTTC.

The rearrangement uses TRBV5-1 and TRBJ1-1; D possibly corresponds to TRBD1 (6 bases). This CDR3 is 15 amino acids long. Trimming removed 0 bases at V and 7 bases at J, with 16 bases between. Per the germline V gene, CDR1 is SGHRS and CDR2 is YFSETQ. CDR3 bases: TGCGCCAGCAGCTTGGAGGGGGGGGTCGGTGGTGAAGCTTTCTTT. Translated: CASSLEGGVGGEAFF. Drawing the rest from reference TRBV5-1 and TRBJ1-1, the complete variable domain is KAGVTQTPRYLIKTRGQQVTLSCSPISGHRSVSWYQQTPGQGLQFLFEYFSETQRNKGNFPGRFSGRQFSNSRSEMNVSTLELGDSALYLCASSLEGGVGGEAFFGQGTRLTVV.

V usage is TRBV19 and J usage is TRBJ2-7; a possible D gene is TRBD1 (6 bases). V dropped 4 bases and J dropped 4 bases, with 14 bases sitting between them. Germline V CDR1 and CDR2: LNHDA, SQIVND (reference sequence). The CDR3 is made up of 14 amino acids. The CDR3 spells CASSTQGKLYEQYF. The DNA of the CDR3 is TGTGCCAGTAGTACACAGGGTAAATTGTACGAGCAGTACTTC.

CDR3 DNA sequence: TGTGCCAGCAGCAGGGACAGGGGGCAGAGAACTGAAGCTTTCTTT. This codes for CASSRDRGQRTEAFF. The chain couples TRBV5-4 to TRBJ1-1, with 12 nucleotides matching TRBD1. Trimming at V came to 4 bases and at J to 5 bases, leaving 6 bases not matched to a gene. This CDR3 comprises 15 residues. Germline V gene lookup returns CDR1 SGHNT and CDR2 YYREEE (reference sequence). Together with reference TRBV5-4 and TRBJ1-1, the CDR3 gives the full variable domain: ETGVTQSPTHLIKTRGQQVTLRCSSQSGHNTVSWYQQALGQGPQFIFQYYREEENGRGNFPPRFSGLQFPNYSSELNVNALELDDSALYLCASSRDRGQRTEAFFGQGTRLTVV.

The CDR3 reads CASSLGAHATNEKLFF. CDR3 DNA sequence: TGTGCCAGCAGTCTAGGCGCCCATGCAACTAATGAAAAACTGTTTTTT. V is TRBV7-2 and J is TRBJ1-4; D remains ambiguous. CDR1 is SGHTA and CDR2 is FQGNSA in the germline V gene. CDR3 length: 16 amino acids. V lost 6 bases and J lost 0, with 14 bases in between.

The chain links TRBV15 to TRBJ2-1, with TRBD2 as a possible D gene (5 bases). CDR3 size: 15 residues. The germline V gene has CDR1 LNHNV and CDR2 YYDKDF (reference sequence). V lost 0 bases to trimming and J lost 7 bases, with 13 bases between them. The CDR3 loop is CATSRDNWERNEQFF. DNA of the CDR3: TGTGCCACCAGCAGAGATAATTGGGAGAGGAATGAGCAGTTCTTC.

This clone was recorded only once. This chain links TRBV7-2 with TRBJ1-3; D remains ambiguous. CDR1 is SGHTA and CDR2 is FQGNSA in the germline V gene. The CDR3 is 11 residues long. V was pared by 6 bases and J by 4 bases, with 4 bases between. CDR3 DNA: TGTGCCAGCAGAGCGGGAAACACCATATATTTT. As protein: CASRAGNTIYF.